These 18 T cell receptor beta chains share one sample of origin, sequenced in a study of CD8 T cells in Susac syndrome. RNA was extracted with the RNeasy kit, and a quantity of roughly 0.5 to 1 ug was reverse transcribed using random hexamers. TCRdb used MiXCR to reprocess the immunoSEQ multiplex PCR reads, holding one entry per CDR3 protein. The sample shows about 300,000 distinct CDR3 sequences, approximately 85% of them seen only once. What was sequenced was CD8+ T cells from PBMCs. These receptors were collected from a human donor with multiple sclerosis.

The rearrangement links TRBV2 to TRBJ2-7, with D maybe TRBD1 (6 bases). V was pared by 10 bases and J by 7 bases, with 14 bases between. This CDR3 is 11 amino acids long. Germline V gene lookup returns CDR1 SNHLY and CDR2 FYNNEI. The CDR3 DNA reads as TGTGCCACCTTACGGCAGGGGGAGCAGTACTTC. This codes for CATLRQGEQYF.

The chain employs TRBV5-1 and TRBJ2-7, with 14 nucleotides matching TRBD2. This CDR3 comprises 15 residues. V shed 4 bases and J 6 bases; nucleotides not matched to a gene: 6. CDR1 and CDR2 from the germline V gene are SGHRS and YFSETQ. Here the CDR3 reads CASSGTSGSLSEQYF. The CDR3 nucleotides read TGCGCCAGCAGCGGGACTAGCGGGAGCCTTTCCGAGCAGTACTTC.

V and J are TRBV2 and TRBJ1-2; a weak D match, TRBD1 (6 bases). Per germline, CDR1 SNHLY and CDR2 FYNNEI. V lost 4 bases and J 0 bases, leaving 18 bases between the germline ends. This CDR3 has 17 amino acids. This chain's CDR3 is CASSGGAMGRPNYGYTF. Here the CDR3 DNA reads TGTGCCAGCAGTGGGGGGGCCATGGGGCGGCCTAACTATGGCTACACCTTC.

This clonotype was seen once. The V call is TRBV30, the J call TRBJ1-1; D uncertain. Germline CDR1 reads GTSNPN; CDR2 reads SVGIG (reference sequence). V was shortened by 3 bases and J by 0 bases, with 11 bases between the two germline ends. CDR3 size: 14 residues. As DNA, the CDR3 is TGTGCCTGGAGCGCTCACTCGATGAACACTGAAGCTTTCTTT. Encoded protein: CAWSAHSMNTEAFF.

The chain is built from TRBV5-1 and TRBJ1-5; no clear D. CDR3 length: 15 residues. CDR1 is SGHRS, CDR2 YFSETQ, per germline. The V and J ends lost 6 bases and 0 bases respectively, with 13 bases between them. CDR3 coding DNA: TGCGCCAGCAAGCAGGACCCCTATAGCAATCAGCCCCAGCATTTT. It is translated as CASKQDPYSNQPQHF.

This clonotype was detected a few times. The chain uses TRBV11-2 and TRBJ2-7, with 8 bases matching TRBD1. J gave up 1 base and V 5 bases, and 4 bases lay outside the gene matches. The CDR3 runs to 14 residues. The germline gives CDR1 SGHAT, CDR2 FQNNGV. The CDR3, as DNA: TGTGCCAGCAGCCCCAGGGGGCAGTCCTACGAGCAGTACTTC. Translated: CASSPRGQSYEQYF.

This rearrangement joins TRBV5-6 to TRBJ2-5; TRBD2 might be the D (5 bases). Germline values: CDR1 SGHDT, CDR2 YYEEEE. This CDR3 spans 17 amino acids. The V end lost 4 bases, the J end lost 7 bases, and 26 bases lay between the germline ends. This CDR3 is CASSGSDGRNPSGTQYF. DNA for the CDR3: TGTGCCAGCAGCGGATCGGACGGACGGAATCCCAGCGGGACCCAGTACTTC.

This clonotype came up once. The chain couples TRBV19 to TRBJ1-1, with 8 bases identical to TRBD1. The CDR3 is 14 amino acids. CDR1 is LNHDA and CDR2 is SQIVND in the germline V gene (reference sequence). Germline trimming cut 6 bases from V and 3 bases from J; bases unmatched to any gene: 6. The CDR3 loop is CASSLDREYTEAFF. The CDR3 nucleotides read TGTGCCAGTAGCTTGGACAGGGAGTACACTGAAGCTTTCTTT.

This clonotype was recorded once. The chain employs TRBV24-1 and TRBJ2-2; TRBD2 matches at 9 bases. This CDR3 is built from 16 residues. Germline loops: CDR1 KGHDR, CDR2 SFDVKD. The V and J ends lost 3 bases and 5 bases, in that order; junction bases with no gene match: 6. The CDR3 sequence: CATSDLLAGGTGELFF. As DNA, the CDR3 is TGTGCCACCAGTGATCTACTAGCGGGCGGGACCGGGGAGCTGTTTTTT.

The chain joins TRBV6-5 to TRBJ1-1, with TRBD1 as a possible D gene (5 bases). This CDR3 has 15 residues. CDR1 and CDR2 from the germline V gene are MNHEY and SVGAGI. Deletions cut 4 bases from V and 2 bases from J, with 14 bases between. CDR3 sequence (DNA): TGTGCCAGCAGTTTCCCAGGGAGCACTAACACTGAAGCTTTCTTT. This gives the protein CASSFPGSTNTEAFF.

In this sample, this clonotype turned up once. The rearrangement uses TRBV30 and TRBJ1-3, with a possible D match to TRBD1 (5 bases). With 6 bases removed from V and 1 base from J, the gap between germline ends came to 22 bases. From germline, CDR1 is GTSNPN and CDR2 SVGIG (reference sequence). The CDR3 sequence is 17 residues long. The CDR3 spells CACLSSRDGQSGNTIYF. CDR3 DNA sequence: TGTGCCTGTTTATCCTCTCGGGACGGCCAGTCTGGAAACACCATATATTTT.

The rearrangement uses TRBV7-9 and TRBJ2-3; D possibly uses TRBD1 or TRBD2 (5 bases each). With 4 bases removed from V and 4 bases from J, the gap between germline ends came to 24 bases. The CDR3 extends over 18 amino acids. CDR1 and CDR2 (germline): SEHNR, FQNEAQ (reference sequence). The CDR3 loop is CASSSDRDLHGSADTQYF. The CDR3 DNA sequence: TGTGCCAGCAGCTCCGACCGGGACCTCCACGGAAGTGCAGATACGCAGTATTTT.

The chain employs TRBV20-1 and TRBJ2-1; 9 nucleotides agree with TRBD1. The germline gives CDR1 DFQATT, CDR2 SNEGSKA (reference sequence). The length of the CDR3 is 14 residues. V lost 2 bases and J lost 8; bases outside the gene matches: 7. The CDR3 reads CSARSRTGVDEQFF. In nucleotides, the CDR3 is TGCAGTGCTAGATCCCGGACAGGGGTCGATGAGCAGTTCTTC.

This clonotype has more than one count but fewer than ten. This chain uses TRBV7-8 with TRBJ2-3; D may be TRBD1 (6 bases). The CDR3 contains 18 residues. V shed 5 bases and J shed 2 bases, with 23 bases lying between them. In germline, CDR1 is SGHVS, CDR2 FQNEAQ. The CDR3 spells CASSHRGKSQYDTDTQYF. CDR3 nucleotide sequence: TGTGCCAGCAGCCATAGGGGGAAAAGCCAATATGACACAGATACGCAGTATTTT.

J is TRBJ2-5 and V is TRBV9; 11 bases are a match to TRBD2. Germline V CDR1 and CDR2: SGDLS, YYNGEE. V was pared by 3 bases and J by 4 bases, with 8 bases of the junction left unmatched. The CDR3 sequence is 16 residues long. This CDR3 reads CASSGRGTSGGETQYF. CDR3 sequence (DNA): TGTGCCAGCAGCGGTAGAGGGACTAGCGGAGGAGAGACCCAGTACTTC.

This chain uses TRBV19 with TRBJ2-7; 13 bases fit TRBD2. V shed 2 bases, J shed 2 bases, and the junction held 9 bases outside the gene matches. CDR3 length: 18 amino acids. Germline CDR1 is LNHDA and CDR2 is SQIVND (reference sequence). Here the CDR3 reads CASSIRTSGSVRPYEQYF. CDR3 sequence (DNA): TGTGCCAGTAGTATAAGGACTAGCGGGAGTGTGCGTCCCTACGAGCAGTACTTC.

This chain links TRBV20-1 with TRBJ1-5; TRBD1 is a possible D gene (6 bases). This CDR3 has 14 amino acids. In germline, CDR1 is DFQATT, CDR2 SNEGSKA (reference sequence). V lost 5 bases to trimming and J lost 3 bases, with 14 bases between them. The CDR3 DNA reads TGCAGTGCTGGGGGCGGGCTCTACAATCAGCCCCAGCATTTT. Protein product: CSAGGGLYNQPQHF.

The chain employs TRBV27 and TRBJ1-2, with D unresolved. Looked up from germline, CDR1 is MNHEY and CDR2 is SMNVEV (reference sequence). The ends were cut back, 8 bases at V and 1 base at J, with 20 bases in the middle. This CDR3 is 16 amino acids long. The CDR3 DNA follows: TGTGCCAGCCAATTCCCCCCGACGGTAGATAACTATGGCTACACCTTC. This codes for CASQFPPTVDNYGYTF.